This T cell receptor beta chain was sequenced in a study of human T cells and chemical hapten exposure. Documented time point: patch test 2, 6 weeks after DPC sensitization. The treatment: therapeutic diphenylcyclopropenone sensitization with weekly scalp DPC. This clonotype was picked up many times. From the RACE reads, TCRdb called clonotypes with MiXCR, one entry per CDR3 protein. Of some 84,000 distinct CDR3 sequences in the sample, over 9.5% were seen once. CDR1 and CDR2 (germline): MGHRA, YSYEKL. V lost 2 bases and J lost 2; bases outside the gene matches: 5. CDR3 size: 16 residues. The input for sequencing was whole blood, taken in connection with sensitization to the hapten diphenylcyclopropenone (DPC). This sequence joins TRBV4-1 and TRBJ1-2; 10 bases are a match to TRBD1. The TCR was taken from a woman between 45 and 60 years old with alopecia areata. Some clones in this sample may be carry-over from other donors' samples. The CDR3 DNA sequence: TGCGCCAGCAGCCAAATAATGGGACAGGGGAACTATGGCTACACCTTC. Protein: CASSQIMGQGNYGYTF.